Below, 32 T cell receptor beta chains from the same sample are listed, as sequenced in a study of blood T cell repertoires in COVID-19. TCRdb keeps only in-frame clones here, not all; method: immunoSEQ multiplex PCR. The sample carries about 380,000 clones, 88% recorded once. Sequenced input: PBMCs or T cells enriched from blood (not recorded which). Source of these receptors: a woman aged 18 to 35 who had recovered from COVID-19.

The rearrangement joins TRBV27 to TRBJ2-7; possible D gene TRBD1, 5 bases. This CDR3 is 15 amino acids long. Trimming pared 6 bases from V and 0 bases from J, leaving 15 bases between. CDR1 and CDR2 (germline): MNHEY, SMNVEV (reference sequence). The CDR3 nucleotides are TGTGCCAGCAGCCGAAGGGGCCTCAGCTCCTACGAGCAGTACTTC. This codes for CASSRRGLSSYEQYF.

The chain couples TRBV27 to TRBJ2-7; D is possibly TRBD1 (6 bases). The CDR3 spans 14 residues. Germline CDR1 reads MNHEY; CDR2 reads SMNVEV (reference sequence). The germline V and J ends were trimmed by 5 bases and 0 bases, with 11 bases remaining between them. CDR3 nucleotides: TGTGCCAGCAGTCCCCAGGGGCGCTCCTACGAGCAGTACTTC. This encodes CASSPQGRSYEQYF.

The chain uses TRBV6-1 and TRBJ1-5, with 8 bases matching TRBD1. Germline V lookup: CDR1 MNHNS, CDR2 SASEGT. The CDR3 spans 15 residues. Trimming cost V 2 bases and J 5 bases; bases outside gene matches: 5. CDR3 DNA sequence: TGTGCCAGCAGTGAAATGTCAGGGGGCCATCAGCCCCAGCATTTT. It is translated as CASSEMSGGHQPQHF.

The J gene is TRBJ1-1, the V gene TRBV7-2; TRBD1 might be the D (5 bases). Per the germline V gene, CDR1 is SGHTA and CDR2 is FQGNSA. Trimming took off 1 base at V and 0 bases at J, with 9 bases between the two ends. The length of the CDR3 is 15 residues. In DNA form, the CDR3 reads TGTGCCAGCAGCTTAGGGTCAGGGATGAACACTGAAGCTTTCTTT. It is translated as CASSLGSGMNTEAFF.

With respect to this clone: Within the sample, other DNA sequences also encode this same CDR3. V gene TRBV5-1 combines with J gene TRBJ1-5; D uncertain. The CDR3 length is 14 residues. V was shortened by 1 base and J by 2 bases, with 7 bases between the two germline ends. Germline V gives CDR1 SGHRS, CDR2 YFSETQ. The CDR3 bases are TGCGCCAGCAGCTTGAACGGGGGCAATCAGCCCCAGCATTTT. It codes for CASSLNGGNQPQHF.

The chain uses TRBV9 and TRBJ2-3; TRBD2 is a possible D gene (7 bases). Trimming cost V 0 bases and J 1 base, with 12 bases left between them. CDR3 length: 16 residues. Germline V gene data show CDR1 as SGDLS and CDR2 as YYNGEE. The CDR3 loop reads CASSVDRGGGTDTQYF. DNA of the CDR3: TGTGCCAGCAGCGTAGATAGAGGGGGGGGCACAGATACGCAGTATTTT.

This clone came up once. J is TRBJ1-2 and V is TRBV4-2, with 10 bases identical to TRBD1. The V gene end was trimmed by 1 base and the J gene end by 5 bases; junction bases not matched to a gene: 13. The CDR3 contains 18 residues. CDR1 is LGHNA and CDR2 is YNFKEQ in the germline V gene. The CDR3 region has the DNA TGTGCCAGCAGCCAAGGCAAGCTTGGCGACAGGGGGCTTTATGGCTACACCTTC. Encoded protein: CASSQGKLGDRGLYGYTF.

The J gene is TRBJ2-2, the V gene TRBV3-1 (or the pseudogene TRBV3-2), with 7 positions matching TRBD1. Trimming took 4 bases from V and 5 from J; bases not matched to a gene: 4. CDR3 length equals 14 residues. Germline V lookup: CDR1 LGHDT, CDR2 YNNKEL (reference sequence). The CDR3 DNA is TGTGCCAGCAGCCGGGAGACAGGGACCGGGGAGCTGTTTTTT. It codes for CASSRETGTGELFF.

The V call is TRBV6-5, the J call TRBJ2-7; the D is unclear. CDR3 length: 13 residues. The V gene lost 3 bases and the J gene lost 0 bases, with 6 bases spanning the gap. Germline values: CDR1 MNHEY, CDR2 SVGAGI. The CDR3 sequence is CASSYQNSYEQYF. CDR3 sequence (DNA): TGTGCCAGCAGTTATCAGAACTCCTACGAGCAGTACTTC.

This chain links TRBV2 with TRBJ2-5; 10 nucleotides align to TRBD1. The CDR3 loop spans 15 amino acids. With 6 bases clipped from V and 3 bases from J, the junction kept 7 bases outside the gene matches. Germline assignment: CDR1 SNHLY and CDR2 FYNNEI. CDR3: CASRLGQGIKETQYF. The CDR3 coding sequence is TGTGCCAGCAGGCTGGGACAGGGGATCAAAGAGACCCAGTACTTC.

The DNA for the CDR3 is TGTGCCAGCAGTTTCATCAACGAACTATTGAACACCGGGGAGCTGTTTTTT. Translated, it gives CASSFINELLNTGELFF. The chain joins TRBV27 to TRBJ2-2, with no clear D. The CDR3 extends over 17 amino acids. Germline CDR1 is MNHEY and CDR2 is SMNVEV (reference sequence). Trimming took 3 bases from V and 1 from J, leaving 15 bases between them.

The chain links TRBV5-4 to TRBJ1-2; D unresolved. Trimming took off 4 bases at V and 0 bases at J, with 22 bases between the two ends. This CDR3 region has 18 residues. The germline gives CDR1 SGHNT, CDR2 YYREEE (reference sequence). CDR3 sequence: CASSLKEAPTISNYGYTF. The CDR3 DNA is TGTGCCAGCAGCCTAAAAGAGGCACCCACTATCTCTAACTATGGCTACACCTTC.

The rearrangement joins TRBV5-5 to TRBJ1-5; TRBD1 is a possible D gene (5 bases). The CDR3 has 14 amino acids. With 2 bases removed from V and 0 bases from J, the gap between germline ends came to 6 bases. CDR1 SGHKS and CDR2 YYEKEE come from the germline V gene (reference sequence). CDR3: CASSLQVSNQPQHF. In DNA form, the CDR3 reads TGTGCCAGCAGCTTACAGGTTAGCAATCAGCCCCAGCATTTT.

The V gene is TRBV7-2, the J gene TRBJ2-5; perhaps TRBD2 as D (6 bases). The CDR3 has 14 amino acids. V was trimmed by 1 base and J by 6 bases, leaving 12 bases between them. From germline, CDR1 is SGHTA and CDR2 FQGNSA. This CDR3 reads CASSLEAGSKTQYF. CDR3 bases: TGTGCCAGCAGCTTAGAGGCGGGGTCGAAGACCCAGTACTTC.

The chain recombines TRBV9 with TRBJ1-5; D is ambiguous. The CDR3 extends over 14 amino acids. CDR1 SGDLS and CDR2 YYNGEE come from the germline V gene. The V and J ends lost 3 bases and 6 bases respectively, with 13 bases between them. This CDR3 is CASSADYRIQPQHF. The CDR3 coding sequence is TGTGCCAGCAGCGCCGACTACCGGATTCAGCCCCAGCATTTT.

The rearrangement uses TRBV3-1 (or the pseudogene TRBV3-2) and TRBJ2-7, with a weak D call TRBD2 (5 bases). The germline V gene has CDR1 LGHDT and CDR2 YNNKEL (reference sequence). V lost 0 bases and J lost 7, with 16 bases in between. This CDR3 is 15 amino acids long. CDR3: CASSQDQSGTGEQYF. CDR3 bases: TGTGCCAGCAGCCAAGATCAAAGCGGTACGGGGGAGCAGTACTTC.

A single count supports this clone. The CDR3 here is CASSAGQGDSGNTIYF. CDR3 DNA sequence: TGCGCCAGCAGCGCGGGACAGGGTGACTCTGGAAACACCATATATTTT. The gene calls are TRBV5-1 and TRBJ1-3, with TRBD1 identical over 9 bases. The germline gives CDR1 SGHRS, CDR2 YFSETQ. This CDR3 is 16 amino acids long. The V gene end was trimmed by 4 bases and the J gene end by 0 bases; junction bases not matched to a gene: 5. The variable domain in full, with the rest retrieved from reference TRBV5-1 and TRBJ1-3, is KAGVTQTPRYLIKTRGQQVTLSCSPISGHRSVSWYQQTPGQGLQFLFEYFSETQRNKGNFPGRFSGRQFSNSRSEMNVSTLELGDSALYLCASSAGQGDSGNTIYFGEGSWLTVV.

Of note for this clone: This same CDR3 is encoded by further DNA sequences in the sample. The CDR3 reads CASRAGGSYGYTF. The CDR3 nucleotides are TGTGCCAGCCGAGCAGGGGGCAGCTATGGCTACACCTTC. The chain is built from TRBV6-5 and TRBJ1-2; 8 bases line up with TRBD1. The germline CDR1 and CDR2 sequences are MNHEY and SVGAGI. The CDR3 consists of 13 residues. Unmatched junction bases numbered 6, after V lost 8 bases and J lost 4 bases.

The chain uses TRBV19 and TRBJ1-1; the match to TRBD1 covers 9 bases. The CDR3 has 16 residues. CDR1 and CDR2 from the germline V gene are LNHDA and SQIVND (reference sequence). V shed 3 bases and J 4 bases; nucleotides not matched to a gene: 9. CDR3 sequence: CASSIRGDRGATEAFF. Written as DNA, the CDR3 is TGTGCCAGTAGTATTAGGGGTGACAGGGGGGCCACTGAAGCTTTCTTT. Together with reference TRBV19 and TRBJ1-1, the CDR3 gives the full variable domain: DGGITQSPKYLFRKEGQNVTLSCEQNLNHDAMYWYRQDPGQGLRLIYYSQIVNDFQKGDIAEGYSVSREKKESFPLTVTSAQKNPTAFYLCASSIRGDRGATEAFFGQGTRLTVV.

The CDR3 spells CASSQESEKLFF. The DNA of the CDR3 is TGTGCCAGCAGCCAAGAGAGTGAAAAACTGTTTTTT. V and J are TRBV3-1 (or the pseudogene TRBV3-2) and TRBJ1-4, with D unresolved. The germline V gene encodes CDR1 LGHDT and CDR2 YNNKEL (reference sequence). Trimming stripped 0 bases from V and 7 bases from J, with 3 bases between. CDR3 size: 12 residues.

The chain carries TRBV9 and TRBJ2-6; D is unresolved. Germline values: CDR1 SGDLS, CDR2 YYNGEE. The CDR3 extends over 14 amino acids. The germline V and J ends were trimmed by 0 bases and 4 bases, with 5 bases remaining between them. The CDR3 is CASSVDLGANVLTF. CDR3 DNA sequence: TGTGCCAGCAGCGTAGACTTGGGGGCCAACGTCCTGACTTTC.

The CDR3 loop is CASSRQTSVGDTQYF. For the CDR3, the DNA is TGTGCCAGCAGCCGCCAGACTAGCGTAGGAGATACGCAGTATTTT. V and J are TRBV7-2 and TRBJ2-3; TRBD2 matches at 8 bases. J gave up 5 bases and V 5 bases, and 9 bases lay outside the gene matches. This CDR3 region has 15 residues. The germline V gene has CDR1 SGHTA and CDR2 FQGNSA.

This rearrangement joins TRBV6-5 to TRBJ1-2; 9 bases align to TRBD1. Germline V gene sequence: CDR1 MNHEY, CDR2 SVGAGI. The CDR3 sequence is 14 residues long. J lost 4 bases, V lost 5 bases, and 5 bases had no gene match. The CDR3 protein is CASSTDRGGYGYTF. CDR3 nucleotides: TGTGCCAGCAGTACGGACAGGGGAGGCTATGGCTACACCTTC.

The chain joins TRBV30 to TRBJ1-1; D is unclear. The germline V and J ends were trimmed by 4 bases and 4 bases, with 10 bases remaining between them. CDR3 length: 12 residues. Looked up from germline, CDR1 is GTSNPN and CDR2 is SVGIG (reference sequence). The CDR3 sequence is CAWTVPSTEAFF. The DNA of the CDR3 is TGTGCCTGGACGGTTCCCTCCACTGAAGCTTTCTTT. Full variable domain (rest looked up from reference TRBV30 and TRBJ1-1): SQTIHQWPATLVQPVGSPLSLECTVEGTSNPNLYWYRQAAGRGLQLLFYSVGIGQISSEVPQNLSASRPQDRQFILSSKKLLLSDSGFYLCAWTVPSTEAFFGQGTRLTVV.

The chain uses TRBV27 and TRBJ2-3; 9 bases are shared with TRBD1. V was pared by 6 bases and J by 2 bases, with 3 bases of the junction left unmatched. The CDR3 is 14 amino acids. Germline CDR1 and CDR2: MNHEY and SMNVEV (reference sequence). DNA of the CDR3: TGTGCCAGCAGGAGGGACAGGGACACAGATACGCAGTATTTT. This translates into CASRRDRDTDTQYF.

This clone was observed a single time. The chain recombines TRBV19 with TRBJ1-2; no reliable D call. From germline, CDR1 is LNHDA and CDR2 SQIVND (reference sequence). The CDR3 is 12 amino acids. V shed 7 bases and J shed 0 bases, with 6 bases lying between them. The CDR3 is CASMEPNYGYTF. In DNA, the CDR3 is TGTGCCAGTATGGAGCCTAACTATGGCTACACCTTC.

This chain connects TRBV9 to TRBJ2-3; no reliable D call. Germline V gives CDR1 SGDLS, CDR2 YYNGEE. The CDR3 runs 15 residues. Trimming shortened V by 2 bases and J by 2 bases, and 12 bases separated the two germline ends. The CDR3 coding sequence is TGTGCCAGCAGCGTTGACTCCAGATCCACAGATACGCAGTATTTT. This translates into CASSVDSRSTDTQYF.

The genes are TRBV12-3 or TRBV12-4 and TRBJ1-5; D gene uncertain. Trimming pared 7 bases from V and 11 bases from J, leaving 18 bases between. The CDR3 contains 13 residues. The CDR3 protein is CASTDDIGPTQHF. For the CDR3, the DNA is TGTGCCAGCACCGACGACATTGGGCCGACCCAGCATTTT.

The V and J genes are TRBV5-1 and TRBJ2-3; 11 bases align to TRBD2. CDR1 SGHRS and CDR2 YFSETQ come from the germline V gene. J was trimmed by 6 bases and V by 5 bases; bases with no gene match: 5. This CDR3 comprises 14 residues. This chain's CDR3 is CASSWTSGLDTQYF. CDR3 coding DNA: TGCGCCAGCAGTTGGACTAGCGGGTTGGATACGCAGTATTTT.

V usage is TRBV27 and J usage is TRBJ1-2, with D hard to call. CDR3 size: 13 residues. Germline loops: CDR1 MNHEY, CDR2 SMNVEV (reference sequence). V shed 3 bases and J shed 2 bases, with 7 bases lying between them. The CDR3 nucleotides are TGTGCCAGCAGTTTGGCCAAGAACTATGGCTACACCTTC. Translation gives CASSLAKNYGYTF.

V usage is TRBV5-1 and J usage is TRBJ1-6; maybe TRBD1 (5 bases). V lost 7 bases to trimming and J lost 3 bases, with 17 bases between them. Germline V gene lookup returns CDR1 SGHRS and CDR2 YFSETQ. This CDR3 contains 16 residues. Here the CDR3 reads CASQGRGGGYNSPLHF. The CDR3 DNA sequence: TGCGCCAGCCAAGGACGCGGCGGGGGCTATAATTCACCCCTCCACTTT.

The V call is TRBV9, the J call TRBJ2-2; 8 bases line up with TRBD1. Unmatched junction bases numbered 2, after V lost 4 bases and J lost 0 bases. The CDR3 contains 15 residues. Germline values: CDR1 SGDLS, CDR2 YYNGEE. This chain's CDR3 is CASSPDRANTGELFF. The CDR3 coding sequence is TGTGCCAGCAGCCCGGACAGGGCGAACACCGGGGAGCTGTTTTTT.